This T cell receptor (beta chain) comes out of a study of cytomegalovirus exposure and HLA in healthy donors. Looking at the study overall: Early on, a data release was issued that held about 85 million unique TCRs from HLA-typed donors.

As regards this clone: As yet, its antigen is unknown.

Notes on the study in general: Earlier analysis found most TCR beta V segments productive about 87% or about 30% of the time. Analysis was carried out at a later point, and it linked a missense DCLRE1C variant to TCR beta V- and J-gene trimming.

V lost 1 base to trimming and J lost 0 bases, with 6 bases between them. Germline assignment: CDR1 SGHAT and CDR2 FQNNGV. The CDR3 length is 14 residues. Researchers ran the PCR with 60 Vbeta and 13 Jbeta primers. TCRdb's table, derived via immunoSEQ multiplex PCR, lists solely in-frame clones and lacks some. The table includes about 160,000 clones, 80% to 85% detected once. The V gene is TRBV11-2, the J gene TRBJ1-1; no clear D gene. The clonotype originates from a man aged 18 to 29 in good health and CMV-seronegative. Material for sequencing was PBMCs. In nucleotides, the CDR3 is TGTGCCAGCAGCTTAGCGGCGGTGAACACTGAAGCTTTCTTT. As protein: CASSLAAVNTEAFF.